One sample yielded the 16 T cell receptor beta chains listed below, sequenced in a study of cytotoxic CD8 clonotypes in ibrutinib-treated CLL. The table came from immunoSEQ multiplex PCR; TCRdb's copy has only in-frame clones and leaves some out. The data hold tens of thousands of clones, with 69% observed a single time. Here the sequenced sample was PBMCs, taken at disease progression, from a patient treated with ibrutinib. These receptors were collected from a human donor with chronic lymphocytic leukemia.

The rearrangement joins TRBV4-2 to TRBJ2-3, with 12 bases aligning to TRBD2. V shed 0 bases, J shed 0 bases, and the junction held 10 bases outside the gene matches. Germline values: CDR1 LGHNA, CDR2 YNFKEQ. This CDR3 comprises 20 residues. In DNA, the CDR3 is TGTGCCAGCAGCCAAGAAAGGACTAGCGGGGCGGGATTTAGCACAGATACGCAGTATTTT. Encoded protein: CASSQERTSGAGFSTDTQYF.

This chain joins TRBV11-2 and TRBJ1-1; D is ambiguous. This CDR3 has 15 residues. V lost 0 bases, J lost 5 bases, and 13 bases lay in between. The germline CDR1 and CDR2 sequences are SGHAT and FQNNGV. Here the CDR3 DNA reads TGTGCCAGCAGCTTAGAGGGTGCCTCGGGGACTGAAGCTTTCTTT. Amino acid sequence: CASSLEGASGTEAFF.

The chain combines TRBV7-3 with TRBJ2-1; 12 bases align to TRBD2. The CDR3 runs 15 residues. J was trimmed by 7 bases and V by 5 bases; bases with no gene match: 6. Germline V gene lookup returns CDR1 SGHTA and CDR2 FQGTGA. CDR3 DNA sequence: TGTGCCAGCAGCCACCTAGCGGGGGGGCCGAATGAGCAGTTCTTC. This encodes CASSHLAGGPNEQFF. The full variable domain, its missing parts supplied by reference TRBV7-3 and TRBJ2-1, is GAGVSQTPSNKVTEKGKYVELRCDPISGHTALYWYRQSLGQGPEFLIYFQGTGAADDSGLPNDRFFAVRPEGSVSTLKIQRTERGDSAVYLCASSHLAGGPNEQFFGPGTRLTVL.

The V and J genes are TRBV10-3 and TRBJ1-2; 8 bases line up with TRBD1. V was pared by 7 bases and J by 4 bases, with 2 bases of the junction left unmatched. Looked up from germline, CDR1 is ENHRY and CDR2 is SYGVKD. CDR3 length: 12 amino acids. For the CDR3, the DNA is TGTGCCATCACCGGACAGGGCTATGGCTACACCTTC. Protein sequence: CAITGQGYGYTF.

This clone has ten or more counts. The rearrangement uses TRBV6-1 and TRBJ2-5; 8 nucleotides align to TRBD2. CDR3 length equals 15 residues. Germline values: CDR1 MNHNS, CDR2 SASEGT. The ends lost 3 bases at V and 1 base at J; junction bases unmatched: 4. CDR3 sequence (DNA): TGTGCCAGCAGTGATCTGGCGGGGGGCCAAGAGACCCAGTACTTC. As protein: CASSDLAGGQETQYF.

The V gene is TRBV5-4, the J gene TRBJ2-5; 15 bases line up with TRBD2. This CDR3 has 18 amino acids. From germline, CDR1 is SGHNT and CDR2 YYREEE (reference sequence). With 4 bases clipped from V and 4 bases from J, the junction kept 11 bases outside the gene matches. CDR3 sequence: CASSLGTSGGPRRETQYF. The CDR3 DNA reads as TGTGCCAGCAGCCTAGGGACTAGCGGGGGGCCGAGACGAGAGACCCAGTACTTC.

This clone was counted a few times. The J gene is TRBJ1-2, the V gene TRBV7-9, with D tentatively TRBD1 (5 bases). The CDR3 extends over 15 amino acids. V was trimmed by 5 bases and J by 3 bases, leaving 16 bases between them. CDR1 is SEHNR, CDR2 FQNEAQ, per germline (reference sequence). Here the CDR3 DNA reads TGTGCCAGCAGCCCCCGGCAGGGATGGGACTATGGCTACACCTTC. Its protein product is CASSPRQGWDYGYTF. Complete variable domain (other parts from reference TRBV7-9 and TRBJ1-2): DTGVSQNPRHKITKRGQNVTFRCDPISEHNRLYWYRQTLGQGPEFLTYFQNEAQLEKSRLLSDRFSAERPKGSFSTLEIQRTEQGDSAMYLCASSPRQGWDYGYTFGSGTRLTVV.

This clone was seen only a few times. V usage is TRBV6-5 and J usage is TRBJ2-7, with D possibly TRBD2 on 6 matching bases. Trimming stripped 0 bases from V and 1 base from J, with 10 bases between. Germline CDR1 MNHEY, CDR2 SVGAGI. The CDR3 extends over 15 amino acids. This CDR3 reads CASSYSGGESYEQYF. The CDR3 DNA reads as TGTGCCAGCAGTTACTCTGGCGGGGAGTCCTACGAGCAGTACTTC.

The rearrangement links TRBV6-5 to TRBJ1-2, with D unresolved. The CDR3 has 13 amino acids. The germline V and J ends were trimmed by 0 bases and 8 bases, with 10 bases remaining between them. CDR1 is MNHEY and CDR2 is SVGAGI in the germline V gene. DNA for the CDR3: TGTGCCAGCAGTTACTCGCTAAGTACAGGCTACACCTTC. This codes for CASSYSLSTGYTF.

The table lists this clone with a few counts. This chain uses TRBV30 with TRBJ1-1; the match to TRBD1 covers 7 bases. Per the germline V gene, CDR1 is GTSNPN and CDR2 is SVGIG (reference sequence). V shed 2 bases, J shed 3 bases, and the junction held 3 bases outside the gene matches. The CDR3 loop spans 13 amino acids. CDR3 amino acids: CAWSPQGDTEAFF. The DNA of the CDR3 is TGTGCCTGGAGTCCCCAGGGGGACACTGAAGCTTTCTTT.

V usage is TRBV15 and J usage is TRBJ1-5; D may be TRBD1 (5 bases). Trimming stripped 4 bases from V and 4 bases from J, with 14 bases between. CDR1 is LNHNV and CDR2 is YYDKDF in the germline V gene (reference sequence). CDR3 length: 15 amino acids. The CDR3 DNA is TGTGCCACCAGCAACCTGGGGGGGGATAATCAGCCCCAGCATTTT. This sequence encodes CATSNLGGDNQPQHF.

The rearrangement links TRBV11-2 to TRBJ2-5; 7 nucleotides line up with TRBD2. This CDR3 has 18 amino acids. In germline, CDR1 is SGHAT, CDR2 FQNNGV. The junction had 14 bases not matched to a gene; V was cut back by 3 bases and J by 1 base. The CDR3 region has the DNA TGTGCCAGCAGCTTGGCCACTAGCGCGGGTCGGTCCCAAGAGACCCAGTACTTC. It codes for CASSLATSAGRSQETQYF.

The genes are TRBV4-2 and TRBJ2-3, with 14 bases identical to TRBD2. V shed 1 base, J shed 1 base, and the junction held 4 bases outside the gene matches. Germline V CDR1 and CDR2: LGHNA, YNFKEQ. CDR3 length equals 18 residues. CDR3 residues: CASSQAPGLAGGTDTQYF. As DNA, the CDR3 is TGTGCCAGCAGCCAAGCTCCGGGACTAGCGGGGGGCACAGATACGCAGTATTTT.

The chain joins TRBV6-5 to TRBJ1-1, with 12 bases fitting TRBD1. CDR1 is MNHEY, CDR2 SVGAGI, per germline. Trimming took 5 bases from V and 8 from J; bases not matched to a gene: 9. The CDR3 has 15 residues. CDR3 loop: CASSPGTGGRREAFF. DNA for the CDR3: TGTGCCAGCAGTCCTGGGACAGGGGGCCGCAGAGAAGCTTTCTTT.

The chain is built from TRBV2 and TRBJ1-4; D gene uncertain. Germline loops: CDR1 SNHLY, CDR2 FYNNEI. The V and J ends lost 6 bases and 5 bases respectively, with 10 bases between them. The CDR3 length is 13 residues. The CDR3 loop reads CASREDGNEKLFF. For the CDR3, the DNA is TGTGCCAGCAGAGAGGACGGGAATGAAAAACTGTTTTTT.

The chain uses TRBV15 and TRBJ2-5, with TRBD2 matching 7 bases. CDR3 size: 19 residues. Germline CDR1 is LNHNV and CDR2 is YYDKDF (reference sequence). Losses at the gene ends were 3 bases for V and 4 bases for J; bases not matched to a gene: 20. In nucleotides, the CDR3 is TGTGCCACCAGCAGTTTTGGCGGGGGACGTCCTATTTTGGGAGAGACCCAGTACTTC. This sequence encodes CATSSFGGGRPILGETQYF.